The 5 T cell receptor beta chains presented below share a single source sample, sequenced in a study of vaccination effects on CD4 cells after COVID-19. ViraFEST expansion of antigen-specific CD4+ T cells with viral peptide pools preceded sequencing. Subsequent to ten to eleven days of culture, CD4+ T cells were isolated. Having tested negative for nucleocapsid antibodies, the vaccine recipients showed no prior SARS-CoV-2 infection. The antigens of these receptors remain unknown. Sequencing used immunoSEQ multiplex PCR; TCRdb keeps in-frame clones, though not all of them. The data contain about 40,000 clones, roughly 70% of them singletons. The source material was CD4+ T cells from PBMCs cultured with SARS-CoV-2 spike peptides, sampled before COVID-19 vaccination. Receptors were obtained from a human donor who received a COVID-19 vaccine.

The chain links TRBV12-3 or TRBV12-4 to TRBJ2-7; TRBD2 might be the D (5 bases). The CDR3 is made up of 12 amino acids. Deletions cut 5 bases from V and 3 bases from J, with 8 bases between. The CDR3 DNA reads TGTGCCAGCAGTCCCACTAGCTACGAGCAGTACTTC. This sequence encodes CASSPTSYEQYF.

The chain carries TRBV6-2 or TRBV6-3 and TRBJ1-5; D perhaps matches TRBD1 (5 bases). Trimming took off 3 bases at V and 2 bases at J, with 11 bases between the two ends. The CDR3 totals 15 residues. Per germline, CDR1 MNHEY and CDR2 SVGEGT. The CDR3 DNA reads as TGTGCCAGCAGTTATAGGGGCTATGGCAATCAGCCCCAGCATTTT. Amino acid sequence: CASSYRGYGNQPQHF.

The chain employs TRBV3-1 (or the pseudogene TRBV3-2) and TRBJ1-3, with 9 nucleotides matching TRBD1. The CDR3 runs to 17 residues. V lost 1 base, J lost 0 bases, and 4 bases stayed unmatched. CDR1 and CDR2 (germline): LGHDT, YNNKEL (reference sequence). CDR3: CASSQVVTGGSGNTIYF. The CDR3 DNA reads TGTGCCAGCAGCCAAGTGGTGACAGGGGGCTCTGGAAACACCATATATTTT.

V gene TRBV15 combines with J gene TRBJ1-3; 7 positions match TRBD1. V lost 2 bases and J lost 0; bases outside the gene matches: 7. The CDR3 sequence is 17 residues long. Germline-derived CDR1 and CDR2 are LNHNV and YYDKDF (reference sequence). The CDR3 sequence is CATSRRDRAFSGNTIYF. The CDR3 nucleotides are TGTGCCACCAGCAGACGTGACAGGGCATTCTCTGGAAACACCATATATTTT.

The CDR3 here is CAWIPTGTFTGELFF. In nucleotides, the CDR3 is TGTGCCTGGATTCCGACCGGGACCTTCACCGGGGAGCTGTTTTTT. V gene TRBV30 combines with J gene TRBJ2-2; possibly TRBD1 or TRBD2 for D (5 bases each). V lost 4 bases, J lost 4 bases, and 16 bases lay in between. The V gene's germline CDR1 is GTSNPN and CDR2 SVGIG (reference sequence). The CDR3 consists of 15 residues.